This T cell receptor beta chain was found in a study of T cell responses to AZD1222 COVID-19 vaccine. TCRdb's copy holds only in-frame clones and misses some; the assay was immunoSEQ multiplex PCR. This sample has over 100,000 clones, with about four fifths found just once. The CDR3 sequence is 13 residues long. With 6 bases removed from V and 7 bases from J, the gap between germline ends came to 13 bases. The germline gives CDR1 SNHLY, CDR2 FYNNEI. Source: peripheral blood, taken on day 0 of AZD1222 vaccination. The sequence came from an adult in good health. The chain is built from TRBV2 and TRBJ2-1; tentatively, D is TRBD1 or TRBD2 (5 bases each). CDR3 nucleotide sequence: TGTGCCAGCAGCGAGGGACCCCGGAATGAGCAGTTCTTC. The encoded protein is CASSEGPRNEQFF.